Below, 29 T cell receptor beta chains from the same sample are listed, as sequenced in a study of cytomegalovirus exposure and HLA in healthy donors. The PCR contained 60 Vbeta and 13 Jbeta primers. The repertoire was sequenced with immunoSEQ multiplex PCR; TCRdb's copy has only in-frame clones and lacks some. The sample lists roughly 140,000 clones; about 80% were seen once. The sample was PBMCs. These TCRs come from a woman aged 30 to 39 in good health and CMV-seronegative.

The chain uses TRBV6-5 and TRBJ1-1; 9 nucleotides line up with TRBD1. The CDR3 is 14 amino acids. The V segment lost 5 bases and the J segment 4 bases; nucleotides outside the gene matches: 5. Germline V gene sequence: CDR1 MNHEY, CDR2 SVGAGI. CDR3 sequence reads: CASSPTGGVTEAFF. CDR3 DNA sequence: TGTGCCAGCAGTCCGACAGGGGGTGTCACTGAAGCTTTCTTT.

This clone was counted once. V usage is TRBV15 and J usage is TRBJ1-1; D is unresolved. This CDR3 is built from 14 residues. The germline V and J ends were trimmed by 0 bases and 11 bases, with 16 bases remaining between them. Germline CDR1 reads LNHNV; CDR2 reads YYDKDF (reference sequence). The CDR3 DNA reads as TGTGCCACCAGCAGAGATCATGGAGGGTCGCTGGCTTTCTTT. Its protein product is CATSRDHGGSLAFF.

V usage is TRBV5-5 and J usage is TRBJ2-4; D is ambiguous. V was cut by 2 bases and J by 0 bases, with 6 bases left in between. The CDR3 runs to 14 residues. Per the germline V gene, CDR1 is SGHKS and CDR2 is YYEKEE (reference sequence). The CDR3 bases are TGTGCCAGCAGCTTCCGTTTAGCCAAAAACATTCAGTACTTC. The encoded protein is CASSFRLAKNIQYF.

The V call is TRBV7-2, the J call TRBJ2-1; unclear D gene. The CDR3 totals 13 residues. Germline values: CDR1 SGHTA, CDR2 FQGNSA. Trimming removed 4 bases at V and 0 bases at J, with 4 bases between. CDR3 DNA sequence: TGTGCCAGCAGCTCCAGCTCCTACAATGAGCAGTTCTTC. This gives the protein CASSSSSYNEQFF.

The chain joins TRBV6-5 to TRBJ1-2; 7 bases fit TRBD1. The CDR3 has 13 amino acids. Germline V gene sequence: CDR1 MNHEY, CDR2 SVGAGI. After removal of 6 bases from V and 4 bases from J, the junction contained 5 bases not matched to a gene. CDR3 DNA: TGTGCCAGCAGGATAGGACAGGTCTATGGCTACACCTTC. It translates to CASRIGQVYGYTF.

This clone was picked up a small number of times. The V call is TRBV7-6, the J call TRBJ2-1, with 9 positions matching TRBD2. Germline-derived CDR1 and CDR2 are SGHVS and FNYEAQ. The junction had 4 bases not matched to a gene; V was cut back by 3 bases and J by 4 bases. The CDR3 spans 15 residues. The CDR3 nucleotides are TGTGCCAGCAGCTTGGGCGGGGGGGATTACAATGAGCAGTTCTTC. As protein: CASSLGGGDYNEQFF.

The rearrangement joins TRBV6-6 to TRBJ1-1, with 9 bases that match TRBD1. Germline V lookup: CDR1 MNHNY, CDR2 SVGAGI (reference sequence). The CDR3 consists of 15 residues. With 4 bases clipped from V and 6 bases from J, the junction kept 9 bases outside the gene matches. Written as DNA, the CDR3 is TGTGCCAGCAGTTTCCCACAGGGGGCGCTTTCTGAAGCTTTCTTT. Its translation: CASSFPQGALSEAFF.

In this sample, this clone turned up once. This sequence joins TRBV9 and TRBJ2-2; the match to TRBD1 covers 7 bases. This CDR3 is built from 15 residues. From germline, CDR1 is SGDLS and CDR2 YYNGEE. Unmatched junction bases numbered 7, after V lost 4 bases and J lost 4 bases. CDR3 sequence: CASSPRDSPTGELFF. CDR3 coding DNA: TGTGCCAGCAGCCCACGGGACAGCCCCACCGGGGAGCTGTTTTTT.

The chain links TRBV18 to TRBJ1-1, with 8 bases fitting TRBD1. This CDR3 is built from 16 residues. Unmatched junction bases numbered 7, after V lost 3 bases and J lost 1 base. Germline CDR1 reads KGHSH; CDR2 reads LQKENI. The CDR3 region is CASSPDRQGPNTEAFF. The CDR3 bases are TGTGCCAGCTCACCTGATCGACAGGGGCCGAACACTGAAGCTTTCTTT.

In DNA, the CDR3 is TGTGCCAGTAGGGCCTCGGACAGGGGGCTTGTAGATACGCAGTATTTT. Translating it yields CASRASDRGLVDTQYF. The V and J genes are TRBV19 and TRBJ2-3, with 11 bases aligning to TRBD1. The CDR3 totals 16 residues. The ends lost 6 bases at V and 5 bases at J; junction bases unmatched: 10. Per the germline V gene, CDR1 is LNHDA and CDR2 is SQIVND (reference sequence).

In this sample, this clone turned up once. The chain carries TRBV2 and TRBJ2-7; 8 nucleotides agree with TRBD1. Looked up from germline, CDR1 is SNHLY and CDR2 is FYNNEI. The trim removed 5 bases at V and 4 bases at J, leaving 7 bases unmatched. The CDR3 is 14 amino acids. The CDR3 loop reads CASSPTTGEYEQYF. CDR3 in DNA: TGTGCCAGCAGTCCGACGACAGGGGAGTACGAGCAGTACTTC.

This clone has a handful of counts. The chain employs TRBV12-5 and TRBJ1-1; D is possibly TRBD1 (5 bases). CDR1 and CDR2 from the germline V gene are LGHNT and FRNRAP. The CDR3 is 14 amino acids. Trimming left V 5 bases short and J 0 bases short, with 10 bases between. CDR3 protein: CASGPGHMNTEAFF. The CDR3 DNA follows: TGTGCTAGTGGTCCCGGACATATGAACACTGAAGCTTTCTTT.

The chain recombines TRBV19 with TRBJ1-6; D possibly corresponds to TRBD1 (5 bases). This CDR3 region has 14 residues. Germline CDR1 reads LNHDA; CDR2 reads SQIVND (reference sequence). V lost 3 bases to trimming and J lost 8 bases, with 11 bases between them. CDR3 bases: TGTGCCAGTAGTATCCCAGGGTATGATTCACCCCTCCACTTT. Its translation is CASSIPGYDSPLHF.

The chain uses TRBV7-2 and TRBJ1-2; D not resolved. Per the germline V gene, CDR1 is SGHTA and CDR2 is FQGNSA. The CDR3 extends over 15 amino acids. The ends were cut back, 5 bases at V and 0 bases at J, with 13 bases in the middle. This chain's CDR3 is CASSLSLLSNYGYTF. CDR3 DNA sequence: TGTGCCAGCAGCCTGTCCCTACTATCTAACTATGGCTACACCTTC.

This clone has a single count. This chain uses TRBV18 with TRBJ1-1; no definite D call. The length of the CDR3 is 17 residues. Trimming stripped 2 bases from V and 4 bases from J, with 20 bases between. The germline V gene encodes CDR1 KGHSH and CDR2 LQKENI. CDR3 sequence: CASSPAGGLGWSTEAFF. CDR3 bases: TGTGCCAGCTCACCAGCGGGAGGGTTGGGGTGGAGCACTGAAGCTTTCTTT.

This sequence joins TRBV4-2 and TRBJ2-3; TRBD2 agrees at 10 bases. The germline V gene encodes CDR1 LGHNA and CDR2 YNFKEQ. The length of the CDR3 is 19 residues. V lost 1 base, J lost 2 bases, and 12 bases stayed unmatched. The CDR3 is CASSQGGGVSGGHTDTQYF. CDR3 sequence (DNA): TGTGCCAGCAGCCAAGGAGGAGGGGTTAGCGGGGGGCACACAGATACGCAGTATTTT.

V and J are TRBV4-3 and TRBJ1-5; a possible D gene is TRBD1 (6 bases). Between the trimmed V and J ends, which lost 1 base and 5 bases, there was a span of 12 bases. Germline CDR1 LGHNA, CDR2 YSLEER. There are 15 residues in the CDR3. CDR3 sequence (DNA): TGCGCCAGCAGCCAAGTGGCAGGGGTTGATCAGCCCCAGCATTTT. Translated, it gives CASSQVAGVDQPQHF.

The CDR3 region is CASSIVGVGQPQHF. The CDR3 DNA follows: TGTGCCAGTAGTATAGTAGGGGTGGGACAGCCCCAGCATTTT. The rearrangement joins TRBV19 to TRBJ1-5; the D gene is possibly TRBD1 (5 bases). Germline CDR1 LNHDA, CDR2 SQIVND (reference sequence). CDR3 size: 14 residues. V gave up 1 base and J gave up 7 bases, with 11 bases separating them. The full variable domain, with the rest looked up from reference TRBV19 and TRBJ1-5, is DGGITQSPKYLFRKEGQNVTLSCEQNLNHDAMYWYRQDPGQGLRLIYYSQIVNDFQKGDIAEGYSVSREKKESFPLTVTSAQKNPTAFYLCASSIVGVGQPQHFGDGTRLSIL.

This clone was recorded a few times. This rearrangement joins TRBV5-1 to TRBJ1-2, with a possible D match to TRBD1 (6 bases). Germline V gene lookup returns CDR1 SGHRS and CDR2 YFSETQ. V gave up 0 bases and J gave up 2 bases, with 14 bases separating them. The CDR3 has 16 residues. CDR3 nucleotides: TGCGCCAGCAGCTTGGGGCCACAGGGTTGGAACTATGGCTACACCTTC. As protein: CASSLGPQGWNYGYTF.

This clone was seen more than once but under ten times. This chain connects TRBV6-5 to TRBJ1-2; TRBD1 agrees at 10 bases. Trimming at V came to 9 bases and at J to 8 bases, leaving 9 bases not matched to a gene. CDR1 is MNHEY, CDR2 SVGAGI, per germline. The CDR3 totals 13 residues. CDR3 residues: CASTETGGRGYTF. CDR3 sequence (DNA): TGTGCCAGTACCGAGACAGGGGGCCGGGGCTACACCTTC.

The genes are TRBV27 and TRBJ1-4; a possible D gene is TRBD1 (6 bases). Germline lookup yields CDR1 MNHEY and CDR2 SMNVEV (reference sequence). Deletions cut 4 bases from V and 3 bases from J, with 9 bases between. The CDR3 has 14 amino acids. CDR3 residues: CASSSDRSNEKLFF. The CDR3 coding sequence is TGTGCCAGCAGTTCGGACAGATCTAATGAAAAACTGTTTTTT. The variable domain in full, completed from reference TRBV27 and TRBJ1-4, reads EAQVTQNPRYLITVTGKKLTVTCSQNMNHEYMSWYRQDPGLGLRQIYYSMNVEVTDKGDVPEGYKVSRKEKRNFPLILESPSPNQTSLYFCASSSDRSNEKLFFGSGTQLSVL.

In its sample, this clone was seen once. This sequence joins TRBV6-6 and TRBJ1-3; D is uncertain. The V gene's germline CDR1 is MNHNY and CDR2 SVGAGI (reference sequence). The CDR3 totals 14 residues. V was trimmed by 4 bases and J by 6 bases, leaving 13 bases between them. This chain's CDR3 is CASSFSGVENTIYF. The CDR3 DNA follows: TGTGCCAGCAGTTTTTCCGGGGTTGAAAACACCATATATTTT.

This chain joins TRBV18 and TRBJ2-3; 8 nucleotides align to TRBD2. J gave up 0 bases and V 1 base, and 3 bases lay outside the gene matches. Germline CDR1 KGHSH, CDR2 LQKENI. The CDR3 is made up of 16 amino acids. The CDR3 sequence is CASSPLAGPSTDTQYF. The CDR3 coding sequence is TGTGCCAGCTCACCACTAGCGGGGCCGAGCACAGATACGCAGTATTTT.

This clone was detected a few times. V and J are TRBV5-6 and TRBJ2-1, with D perhaps matching TRBD2 (6 bases). The CDR3 has 11 amino acids. Trimming removed 6 bases from V and 8 bases from J, with 9 bases in between. The germline CDR1 and CDR2 sequences are SGHDT and YYEEEE. CDR3 region: CASNRRDEQFF. DNA for the CDR3: TGTGCCAGCAACCGGAGGGATGAGCAGTTCTTC.

In regard to this clone: At one end the junction does not follow the germline gene, possibly because of a read error. This same CDR3 is encoded by further DNA sequences in the sample. The chain recombines TRBV5-4 with TRBJ1-1, with D maybe TRBD1 (5 bases). The V gene's germline CDR1 is SGHNT and CDR2 YYREEE (reference sequence). This CDR3 comprises 16 residues. In DNA form, the CDR3 reads TGTGCCAGCAGCGTGGGAGTCGGGGGAATGAACACTGAAGCCTTCTTT. Its translation is CASSVGVGGMNTEAFF.

V usage is TRBV9 and J usage is TRBJ1-2; 9 nucleotides align to TRBD1. The CDR3 extends over 15 amino acids. The V gene's germline CDR1 is SGDLS and CDR2 YYNGEE. V lost 3 bases and J lost 6; bases outside the gene matches: 9. Written as DNA, the CDR3 is TGTGCCAGCAGCGCGTCCACTACAGGGGGCGATGGCTACACCTTC. Its translation is CASSASTTGGDGYTF. Using reference TRBV9 and TRBJ1-2 for the parts outside the CDR3, the full variable domain is DSGVTQTPKHLITATGQRVTLRCSPRSGDLSVYWYQQSLDQGLQFLIQYYNGEERAKGNILERFSAQQFPDLHSELNLSSLELGDSALYFCASSASTTGGDGYTFGSGTRLTVV.

With regard to this clone: Distinct nucleotide sequences in the sample also encode this CDR3. The V call is TRBV7-3, the J call TRBJ2-5; 11 nucleotides match TRBD2. Germline trimming cut 2 bases from V and 4 bases from J; bases unmatched to any gene: 0. Germline loops: CDR1 SGHTA, CDR2 FQGTGA. The CDR3 runs to 14 residues. CDR3 sequence (DNA): TGTGCCAGCAGCTTACTAGCGGGGGGAGAGACCCAGTACTTC. This sequence encodes CASSLLAGGETQYF.

The V gene is TRBV7-4, the J gene TRBJ1-2, with D unresolved. Trimming shortened V by 2 bases and J by 9 bases, and 13 bases separated the two germline ends. Germline-derived CDR1 and CDR2 are SGHVT and SQSDAQ. This CDR3 is 13 amino acids long. The CDR3 is CASSLTAGGCYTF. The DNA of the CDR3 is TGTGCCAGCAGCTTAACGGCAGGAGGGTGCTACACCTTC.

This chain links TRBV5-1 with TRBJ1-2; TRBD1 matches at 8 bases. This CDR3 has 14 residues. Germline V lookup: CDR1 SGHRS, CDR2 YFSETQ. J lost 6 bases, V lost 4 bases, and 8 bases had no gene match. The CDR3 loop is CASSQRDRRDGYTF. CDR3 coding DNA: TGCGCCAGCAGCCAGAGGGACAGGCGGGATGGCTACACCTTC. The full variable domain, completed using reference TRBV5-1 and TRBJ1-2, is KAGVTQTPRYLIKTRGQQVTLSCSPISGHRSVSWYQQTPGQGLQFLFEYFSETQRNKGNFPGRFSGRQFSNSRSEMNVSTLELGDSALYLCASSQRDRRDGYTFGSGTRLTVV.